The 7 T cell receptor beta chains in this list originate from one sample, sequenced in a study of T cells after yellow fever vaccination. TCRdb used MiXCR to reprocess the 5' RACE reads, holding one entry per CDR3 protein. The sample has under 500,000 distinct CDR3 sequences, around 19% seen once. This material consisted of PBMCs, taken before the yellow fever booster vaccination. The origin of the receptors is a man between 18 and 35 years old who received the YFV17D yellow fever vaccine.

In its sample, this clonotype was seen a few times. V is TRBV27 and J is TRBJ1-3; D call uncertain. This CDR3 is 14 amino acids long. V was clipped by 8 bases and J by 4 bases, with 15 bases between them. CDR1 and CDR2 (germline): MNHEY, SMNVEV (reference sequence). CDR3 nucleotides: TGTGCCAGCCGCCCCAAGGCATCCGGAAACACCATATATTTT. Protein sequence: CASRPKASGNTIYF.

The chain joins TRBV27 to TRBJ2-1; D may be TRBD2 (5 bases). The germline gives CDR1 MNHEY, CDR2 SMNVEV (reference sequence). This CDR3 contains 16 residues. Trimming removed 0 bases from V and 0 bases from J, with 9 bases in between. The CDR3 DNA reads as TGTGCCAGCAGTTTATCGCTCGGGAACTCCTACAATGAGCAGTTCTTC. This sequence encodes CASSLSLGNSYNEQFF.

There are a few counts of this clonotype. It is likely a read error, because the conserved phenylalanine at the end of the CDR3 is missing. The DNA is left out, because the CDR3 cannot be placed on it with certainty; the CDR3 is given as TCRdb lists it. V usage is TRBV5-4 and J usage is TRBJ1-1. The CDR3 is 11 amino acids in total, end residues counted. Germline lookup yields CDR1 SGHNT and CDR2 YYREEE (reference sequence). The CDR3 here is CASSYGALRAL.

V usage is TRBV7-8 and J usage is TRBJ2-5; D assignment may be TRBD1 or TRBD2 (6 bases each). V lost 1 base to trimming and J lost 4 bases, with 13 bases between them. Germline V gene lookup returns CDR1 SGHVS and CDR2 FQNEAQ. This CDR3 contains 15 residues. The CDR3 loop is CASSLVGGRGETQYF. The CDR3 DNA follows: TGTGCCAGCAGCTTAGTGGGGGGCCGGGGAGAGACCCAGTACTTC.

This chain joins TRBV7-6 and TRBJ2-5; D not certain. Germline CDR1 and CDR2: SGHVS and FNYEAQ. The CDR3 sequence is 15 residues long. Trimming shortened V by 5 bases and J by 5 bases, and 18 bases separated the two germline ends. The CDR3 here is CASSRESARAETQYF. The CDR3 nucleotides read TGTGCCAGCAGCCGCGAATCTGCTCGTGCGGAGACCCAGTACTTC.

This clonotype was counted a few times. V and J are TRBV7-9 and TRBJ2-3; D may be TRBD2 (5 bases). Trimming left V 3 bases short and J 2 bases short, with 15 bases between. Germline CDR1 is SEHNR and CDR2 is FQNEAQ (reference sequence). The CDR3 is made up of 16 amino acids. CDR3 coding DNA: TGTGCCAGCAGCTTGGCCCCGGGGTTGACCACAGATACGCAGTATTTT. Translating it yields CASSLAPGLTTDTQYF.

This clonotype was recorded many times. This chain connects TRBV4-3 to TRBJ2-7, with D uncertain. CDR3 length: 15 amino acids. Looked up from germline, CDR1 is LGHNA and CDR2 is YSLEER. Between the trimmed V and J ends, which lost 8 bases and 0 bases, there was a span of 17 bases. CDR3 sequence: CASSVGRVRSYEQYF. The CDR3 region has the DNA TGCGCCAGCTCCGTGGGTCGAGTACGCTCCTACGAGCAGTACTTC.